This paragraph covers one TCR beta chain sequence. The data belong to a study of blood T cell repertoires in COVID-19. Turning to the study itself: Specimens from acute and convalescent COVID-19 originated in the United States, Italy and Spain.

Produced via immunoSEQ multiplex PCR; TCRdb's table is partial and in-frame only. The profile shows some 240,000 clones, around 84% of them singletons. Participants in the exposed group had met a COVID-19 case in the 2 weeks before joining the study. The sequence came from a woman aged 45-65 years who had been exposed to COVID-19. Sequences were obtained from PBMCs or T cells enriched from blood (not recorded which).

In DNA, the CDR3 is TGCGCCAGCAGCCAAGGGAGCGGCCTCCCCCTCCACTTT. Protein: CASSQGSGLPLHF. The V call is TRBV4-1, the J call TRBJ1-6, with unresolved D. This CDR3 has 13 residues. The V end was cut by 1 base, the J end by 13 bases, with 11 bases between. Looked up from germline, CDR1 is MGHRA and CDR2 is YSYEKL.